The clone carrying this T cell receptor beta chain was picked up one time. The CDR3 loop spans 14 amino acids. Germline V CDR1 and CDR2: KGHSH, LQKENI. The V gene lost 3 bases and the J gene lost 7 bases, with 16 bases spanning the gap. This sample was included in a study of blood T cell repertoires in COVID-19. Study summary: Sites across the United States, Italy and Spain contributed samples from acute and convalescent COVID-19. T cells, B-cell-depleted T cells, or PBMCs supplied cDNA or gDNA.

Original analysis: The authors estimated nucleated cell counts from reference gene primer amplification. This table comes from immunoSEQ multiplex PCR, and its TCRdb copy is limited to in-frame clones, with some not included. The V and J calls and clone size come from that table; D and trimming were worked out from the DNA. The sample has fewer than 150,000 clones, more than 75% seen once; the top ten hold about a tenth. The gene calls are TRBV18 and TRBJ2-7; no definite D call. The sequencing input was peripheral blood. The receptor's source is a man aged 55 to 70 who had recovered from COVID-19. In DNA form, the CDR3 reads TGTGCCAGCTCACCGTGGCAGGCCCTCGGAGAGCAGTACTTC. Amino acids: CASSPWQALGEQYF.